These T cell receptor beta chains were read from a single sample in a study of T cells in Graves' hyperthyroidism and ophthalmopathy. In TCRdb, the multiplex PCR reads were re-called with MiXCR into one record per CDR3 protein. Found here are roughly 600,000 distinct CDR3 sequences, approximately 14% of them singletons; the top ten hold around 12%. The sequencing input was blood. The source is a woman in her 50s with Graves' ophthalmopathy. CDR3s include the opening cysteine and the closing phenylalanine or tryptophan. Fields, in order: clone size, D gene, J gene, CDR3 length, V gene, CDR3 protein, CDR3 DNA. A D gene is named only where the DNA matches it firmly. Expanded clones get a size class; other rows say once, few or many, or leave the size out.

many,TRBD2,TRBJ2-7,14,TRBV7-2,CASSPGLVSYEQYF,TGTGCCAGCAGCCCCGGACTAGTCTCCTACGAGCAGTACTTC
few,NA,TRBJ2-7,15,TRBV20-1,CSARESSGAAYEQYF,TGCAGTGCTAGAGAATCCTCGGGGGCAGCCTACGAGCAGTACTTC
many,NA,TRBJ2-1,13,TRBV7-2,CASSPGIYNEQFF,TGTGCCAGCAGCCCAGGGATTTACAATGAGCAGTTCTTC
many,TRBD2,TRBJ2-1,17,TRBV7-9,CASSLAGAGGPYNEQFF,TGTGCCAGCAGCTTAGCGGGCGCGGGAGGGCCCTACAATGAGCAGTTCTTC
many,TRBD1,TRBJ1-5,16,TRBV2,CASRKTGVYINQPQHF,TGTGCCAGCAGGAAGACAGGGGTTTATATCAATCAGCCCCAGCATTTT
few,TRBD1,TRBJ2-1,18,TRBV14,CASSQDNSGTGIYNEQFF,TGTGCCAGCAGCCAAGATAACTCCGGGACAGGGATTTACAATGAGCAGTTCTTC
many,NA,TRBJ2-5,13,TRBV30,CAWSGHSQETQYF,TGTGCCTGGAGTGGGCATAGCCAAGAGACCCAGTACTTC
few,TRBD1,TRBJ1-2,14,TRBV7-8,CASSLDQGAQGCTF,TGTGCCAGCAGCTTAGATCAGGGGGCTCAGGGCTGCACCTTC
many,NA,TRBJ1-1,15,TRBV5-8,CASSLVRGADTEAFF,TGTGCCAGCAGCTTGGTTAGGGGTGCGGACACTGAAGCTTTCTTT
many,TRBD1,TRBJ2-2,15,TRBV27,CASSQDRLNTGELFF,TGTGCCAGCAGTCAGGACAGGCTGAACACCGGGGAGCTGTTTTTT
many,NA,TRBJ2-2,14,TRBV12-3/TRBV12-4,CASRAGLFTGELFF,TGTGCCAGCAGGGCAGGACTGTTCACCGGGGAGCTGTTTTTT
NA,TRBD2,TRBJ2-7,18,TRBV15,CATSTGLAGDYHRGEQYF,TGTGCCACCAGCACAGGACTAGCGGGGGACTACCACCGAGGGGAGCAGTACTTC
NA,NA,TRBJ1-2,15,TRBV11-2,CASSLVGTSNYGYTF,TGTGCCAGCAGCTTAGTCGGGACATCCAACTATGGCTACACCTTC